The 9 T cell receptor beta chains below come from one sample, sequenced in a study of blood T cell repertoires in COVID-19. Here immunoSEQ multiplex PCR was the method, and the copy in TCRdb shows in-frame clones only, minus some. Of around 400,000 clones listed, more than 75% are singletons. Sequenced sample: peripheral blood. These receptors were collected from a woman aged 25-40 years with COVID-19, enrolled during active disease.

V is TRBV5-6 and J is TRBJ1-5; no firm D call. Trimming took off 4 bases at V and 2 bases at J, with 13 bases between the two ends. This CDR3 has 15 amino acids. Germline V gene data show CDR1 as SGHDT and CDR2 as YYEEEE. The CDR3 loop is CASSTAGSGNQPQHF. Written as DNA, the CDR3 is TGTGCCAGCAGCACTGCGGGCTCCGGCAATCAGCCCCAGCATTTT.

The chain recombines TRBV3-1 (or the pseudogene TRBV3-2) with TRBJ1-2, with D possibly TRBD1 on 6 matching bases. Deletions cut 2 bases from V and 4 bases from J, with 11 bases between. The CDR3 loop spans 14 amino acids. CDR1 is LGHDT, CDR2 YNNKEL, per germline (reference sequence). This CDR3 reads CASSQRGSGYGYTF. CDR3 in DNA: TGTGCCAGCAGCCAAAGGGGGTCCGGCTATGGCTACACCTTC.

This clone was seen more than once but under ten times. The chain employs TRBV30 and TRBJ2-7; TRBD2 might be the D (7 bases). Trimming took off 0 bases at V and 2 bases at J, with 11 bases between the two ends. Germline CDR1 reads GTSNPN; CDR2 reads SVGIG (reference sequence). There are 14 residues in the CDR3. Here the CDR3 reads CAWSVGGPAYEQYF. The DNA for the CDR3 is TGTGCCTGGAGTGTGGGGGGGCCAGCCTACGAGCAGTACTTC.

In its sample, this clone was seen once. The V call is TRBV28, the J call TRBJ2-2, with D perhaps matching TRBD1 (6 bases). Looked up from germline, CDR1 is MDHEN and CDR2 is SYDVKM. This CDR3 contains 14 residues. Between the trimmed V and J ends, which lost 4 bases and 6 bases, there was a span of 12 bases. As DNA, the CDR3 is TGTGCCAGCAGTTCCCCCAACAGGGCCGGGGAGCTGTTTTTT. Translated: CASSSPNRAGELFF.

The gene calls are TRBV6-1 and TRBJ2-7; maybe TRBD2 (5 bases). The germline V gene encodes CDR1 MNHNS and CDR2 SASEGT. CDR3 length equals 14 residues. V was pared by 3 bases and J by 1 base, with 10 bases between. As DNA, the CDR3 is TGTGCCAGCAGTGATTCGGGAAGGTCCTACGAGCAGTACTTC. Translation: CASSDSGRSYEQYF.

The chain links TRBV19 to TRBJ2-7, with D perhaps matching TRBD1 (5 bases). V was clipped by 3 bases and J by 7 bases, with 10 bases between them. The CDR3 length is 12 residues. Germline V CDR1 and CDR2: LNHDA, SQIVND (reference sequence). CDR3 DNA: TGTGCCAGTAGTATTCTTAAGGGGGAGCAGTACTTC. Its protein is CASSILKGEQYF.

The chain has TRBV6-5 and TRBJ2-3; 8 bases are shared with TRBD2. This CDR3 contains 14 residues. V dropped 0 bases and J dropped 8; count of bases not matched to a gene: 4. Germline V lookup: CDR1 MNHEY, CDR2 SVGAGI. In DNA, the CDR3 is TGTGCCAGCAGTTACTCGAGCGGGAGTGGTACGCAGTATTTT. Its translation: CASSYSSGSGTQYF.

This chain uses TRBV29-1 with TRBJ1-1; unclear D gene. In germline, CDR1 is SQVTM, CDR2 ANQGSEA. CDR3 length: 12 residues. V was cut by 7 bases and J by 5 bases, with 14 bases left in between. This chain's CDR3 is CSGFVSRTEAFF. CDR3 coding DNA: TGCAGCGGGTTTGTCTCCCGGACTGAAGCTTTCTTT.

The chain carries TRBV11-2 and TRBJ2-4, with unresolved D. Between the trimmed V and J ends, which lost 5 bases and 8 bases, there was a span of 10 bases. The germline CDR1 and CDR2 sequences are SGHAT and FQNNGV. This CDR3 is 12 amino acids long. CDR3 DNA: TGTGCCAGCAGCCCGACTCGGGACATTCAGTACTTC. This encodes CASSPTRDIQYF.